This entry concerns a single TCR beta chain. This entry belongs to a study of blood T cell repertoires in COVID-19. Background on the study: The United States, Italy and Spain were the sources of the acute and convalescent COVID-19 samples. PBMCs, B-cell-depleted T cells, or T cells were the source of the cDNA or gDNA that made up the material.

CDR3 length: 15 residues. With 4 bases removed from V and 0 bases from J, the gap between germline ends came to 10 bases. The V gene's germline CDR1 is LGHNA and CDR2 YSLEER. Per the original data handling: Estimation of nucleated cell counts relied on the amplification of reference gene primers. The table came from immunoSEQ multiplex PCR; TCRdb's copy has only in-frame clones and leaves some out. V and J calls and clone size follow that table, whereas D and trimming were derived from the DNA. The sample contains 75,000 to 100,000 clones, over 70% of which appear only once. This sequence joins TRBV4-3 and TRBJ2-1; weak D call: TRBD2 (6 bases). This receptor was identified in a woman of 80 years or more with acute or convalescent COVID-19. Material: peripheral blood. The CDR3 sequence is CASSRRGSSYNEQFF. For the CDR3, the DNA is TGCGCCAGCAGCCGGCGGGGTAGCTCCTACAATGAGCAGTTCTTC.